This TCR beta chain was retrieved from a study of beta chain features in type 1 diabetes. Study-level findings and limits: The study notes PCR might favor shorter templates equally in patients and controls. Type 1 diabetes patients had VDJ junctions that carried fewer insertions and more deletions. Patients' naive, central memory and Treg TCRB repertoires seemed closer to one another than those of healthy donors.

Germline CDR1 reads ENHRY; CDR2 reads SYGVKD. J was trimmed by 1 base and V by 8 bases; bases with no gene match: 4. The CDR3 spans 13 residues. Regarding this clone: Antigen: not known.

Cell sorting via CD45RO/CCR7/CD25/CD127/CD95/CD27 was performed to obtain CD4+ naive, central memory, regulatory and stem cell-like memory cells. cDNA synthesis used the whole RNA isolate, giving expressed TCRB sequences. Clones were read by immunoSEQ multiplex PCR, and TCRdb kept only the in-frame ones, dropping some. Of just over 450,000 clones listed, around 28% are singletons. The specimen sequenced was naive CD4+ T cells from blood. The chain recombines TRBV10-3 with TRBJ2-5, with 7 bases identical to TRBD1. The sequence came from a man between 18 and 29 years old in good health. CDR3 nucleotide sequence: TGTGCCATCGAAGCAGGGGGCCAAGAGACCCAGTACTTC. It specifies CAIEAGGQETQYF.